A selection of T cell receptor beta chains follows, all from one sample in a study of CD8 T cells in Susac syndrome. TCRdb reprocessed the immunoSEQ multiplex PCR reads with MiXCR, giving one entry per CDR3 protein. The repertoire consists of some 140,000 distinct CDR3 sequences, with under 95% occurring once and the leading ten covering around 0.25%. What was sequenced was CD8+ T cells from PBMCs. Receptors were obtained from a human donor with multiple sclerosis. Both conserved end residues are part of each CDR3. The D gene is left open where the match is weak. Clone size, where shown, is once, few, many, or a class for clones that have expanded.

J: TRBJ1-1
size: few
D: .
V: TRBV12-3/TRBV12-4
DNA: TGTGCCAGCAGTTTAATGAACACTGAAGCTTTCTTT
CDR3: CASSLMNTEAFF

J: TRBJ1-1
size: .
D: TRBD1
V: TRBV5-4
DNA: TGTGCCAGCAGTTCGACAGGGAGCACTGAAGCTTTCTTT
CDR3: CASSSTGSTEAFF

J: TRBJ1-1
size: once
D: .
V: TRBV11-2
DNA: TGTGCCAGCAGCTTATCAGGACGGAACACTGAAGCTTTCTTT
CDR3: CASSLSGRNTEAFF

J: TRBJ2-1
size: .
D: .
V: TRBV12-3/TRBV12-4
DNA: TGTGCCAGCACCGGACCGATCCCGACGGATGAGCAGTTCTTC
CDR3: CASTGPIPTDEQFF

J: TRBJ1-1
size: .
D: TRBD1
V: TRBV6-5
DNA: TGTGCCAGCAGTTTAGGGACAGAGGGAACTGAAGCTTTCTTT
CDR3: CASSLGTEGTEAFF

J: TRBJ2-7
size: .
D: TRBD1
V: TRBV24-1
DNA: TGTGCCACCAGTCGGACAGGGGACGACGAGCAGTACTTC
CDR3: CATSRTGDDEQYF

J: TRBJ1-3
size: .
D: .
V: TRBV4-1
DNA: TGCGCCAGCAGCTTAAAGGGGGGGAACACCATATATTTT
CDR3: CASSLKGGNTIYF

J: TRBJ2-1
size: .
D: .
V: TRBV6-5
DNA: TGTGCCAGCAGTAATGCAGTGGGGTACAATGAGCAGTTCTTC
CDR3: CASSNAVGYNEQFF

J: TRBJ2-3
size: .
D: .
V: TRBV5-1
DNA: TGCGCCAGCAGCTTGGGTGCTTACACAGATACGCAGTATTTT
CDR3: CASSLGAYTDTQYF

J: TRBJ1-2
size: .
D: .
V: TRBV30
DNA: TGTGCCTGGAGTCCTAAGGGCTATGGCTACACCTTC
CDR3: CAWSPKGYGYTF

J: TRBJ2-1
size: few
D: .
V: TRBV3-1
DNA: TGTGCCAGCTCCCAGGGACATGAGCAGTTCTTC
CDR3: CASSQGHEQFF

J: TRBJ1-2
size: .
D: TRBD1
V: TRBV5-6
DNA: TGTGCCAGCAGCCCTTTGACAGGGAACTATGGCTACACCTTC
CDR3: CASSPLTGNYGYTF

J: TRBJ1-1
size: .
D: TRBD1
V: TRBV27
DNA: TGTGCCAGCAGTAGCATACAGGGGGCTCACACTGAAGCTTTCTTT
CDR3: CASSSIQGAHTEAFF

J: TRBJ2-2
size: .
D: TRBD1
V: TRBV6-1
DNA: TGTGCCACCTCAGGGGGCCCTCTGACTGTTTCGAACACCGGGGAGCTGTTTTTT
CDR3: CATSGGPLTVSNTGELFF

J: TRBJ2-6
size: .
D: .
V: TRBV30
DNA: TGTGCCTGGTACCCCCTGACAGAACTTTTCTCTGGGGCCAACGTCCTGACTTTC
CDR3: CAWYPLTELFSGANVLTF

J: TRBJ1-2
size: .
D: .
V: TRBV6-1
DNA: TGTGCCAGCACTCATCTGGTGGGAGGGTCGGGAGGCTACACCTTC
CDR3: CASTHLVGGSGGYTF

J: TRBJ2-7
size: .
D: .
V: TRBV27
DNA: TGTGCCAGCAGTTCGACAACCGCCGGGCACGAGCAGTACTTC
CDR3: CASSSTTAGHEQYF

J: TRBJ1-2
size: .
D: .
V: TRBV29-1
DNA: TGCAGCGTCGCGACTGGAGATGACTATGGCTACACCTTC
CDR3: CSVATGDDYGYTF

J: TRBJ1-2
size: once
D: TRBD1
V: TRBV5-6
DNA: TGTGCCAGCAGCTTGGAAGGGACAGGGTACTATGGCTACACCTTC
CDR3: CASSLEGTGYYGYTF

J: TRBJ2-1
size: once
D: TRBD2
V: TRBV27
DNA: TGTGCCAGCGGCGGGGGGCCCAATGAGCAGTTCTTC
CDR3: CASGGGPNEQFF

J: TRBJ2-7
size: .
D: TRBD2
V: TRBV28
DNA: TGTGCCAGCAGTTTGGCCCTAGCGGAATACGAGCAGTACTTC
CDR3: CASSLALAEYEQYF

J: TRBJ1-1
size: .
D: .
V: TRBV2
DNA: TGTGCCAGCAGTTCGGACGGGCAGGACACTGAAGCTTTCTTT
CDR3: CASSSDGQDTEAFF

J: TRBJ2-7
size: few
D: .
V: TRBV11-2
DNA: TGTGCCAGCAGCTTACAGACTAGCTACGAGCAGTACTTC
CDR3: CASSLQTSYEQYF

J: TRBJ1-1
size: once
D: .
V: TRBV25-1
DNA: TGTGCCAGTAGCATCGGGGGCCAAACTGAAGCTTTCTTT
CDR3: CASSIGGQTEAFF

J: TRBJ2-7
size: .
D: .
V: TRBV6-6
DNA: TGTGCCAGCAGCCCGGGGGCAGGGAGCCGTGACGAGCAGTACTTC
CDR3: CASSPGAGSRDEQYF

J: TRBJ1-5
size: .
D: .
V: TRBV27
DNA: TGTGCCAGCAGTTTAAACGGGGTCAGCCAGCCCCAGCATTTT
CDR3: CASSLNGVSQPQHF

J: TRBJ2-3
size: .
D: .
V: TRBV20-1
DNA: TGCAGTGCTAGTGATGTCGAAGCCAGCGGCCAATTTCATACGCAGTATTTT
CDR3: CSASDVEASGQFHTQYF

J: TRBJ2-2
size: .
D: TRBD1
V: TRBV13
DNA: TGTGCCAGCAGCCCGACGGCGGGACAGGGAGGCACCGGGGAGCTGTTTTTT
CDR3: CASSPTAGQGGTGELFF

J: TRBJ2-2
size: .
D: .
V: TRBV29-1
DNA: TGCAGCGTTGAATGGGCGGGCACCAAGGAGCTGTTTTTT
CDR3: CSVEWAGTKELFF

J: TRBJ1-2
size: .
D: .
V: TRBV11-2
DNA: TGTGCCAGCAGCTCCTCCCTGGGCTACACCTTC
CDR3: CASSSSLGYTF

J: TRBJ2-2
size: .
D: TRBD1
V: TRBV28
DNA: TGTGCCAGCAGTTTGACAGGGGGCATGTACACCGGGGAGCTGTTTTTT
CDR3: CASSLTGGMYTGELFF

J: TRBJ1-5
size: .
D: .
V: TRBV12-3/TRBV12-4
DNA: TGTGCCAGCACCTCCCCAGGGAGCAATCAGCCCCAGCATTTT
CDR3: CASTSPGSNQPQHF

J: TRBJ2-3
size: once
D: .
V: TRBV5-6
DNA: TGTGCCAGCAGCGGCGGGCACCATACGCAGTATTTT
CDR3: CASSGGHHTQYF

J: TRBJ2-5
size: .
D: .
V: TRBV3-1
DNA: TGTGCCAGCAGCCTGGCGGTGGTAGGGGAGACCCAGTACTTC
CDR3: CASSLAVVGETQYF

J: TRBJ2-7
size: .
D: .
V: TRBV27
DNA: TGTGCCGGACGGGGCAAGGTCTCCTACGAGCAGTACTTC
CDR3: CAGRGKVSYEQYF

J: TRBJ2-2
size: once
D: TRBD1
V: TRBV5-6
DNA: TGTGCCAGCAGCGGATCCGGGACAGGGGGTCCTAAGTACACCGGGGAGCTGTTTTTT
CDR3: CASSGSGTGGPKYTGELFF

J: TRBJ2-5
size: .
D: .
V: TRBV7-9
DNA: TGTGCCAGCAGCTATTTCATAGGACTCCAAGAGACCCAGTACTTC
CDR3: CASSYFIGLQETQYF

J: TRBJ2-5
size: .
D: .
V: TRBV30
DNA: TGTGCCTGGAGTGGCTGGGGGCAAGAGACCCAGTACTTC
CDR3: CAWSGWGQETQYF

J: TRBJ2-5
size: .
D: TRBD2
V: TRBV12-3/TRBV12-4
DNA: TGTGCCAGCAGCACCTTAGCGGGACTACAAGAGACCCAGTACTTC
CDR3: CASSTLAGLQETQYF

J: TRBJ1-1
size: .
D: .
V: TRBV4-2
DNA: TGTGCCAGCAGCCAAGATCGGATGAACACTGAAGCTTTCTTT
CDR3: CASSQDRMNTEAFF

J: TRBJ2-6
size: .
D: .
V: TRBV3-1
DNA: TGTGCCAGCAGCCCTGGGGCCGACTCTGGGGCCAACGTCCTGACTTTC
CDR3: CASSPGADSGANVLTF

J: TRBJ2-7
size: .
D: TRBD1
V: TRBV10-2
DNA: TGCGCCAGCAAGGACAGGGACTACGAGCAGTACTTC
CDR3: CASKDRDYEQYF

J: TRBJ1-1
size: .
D: TRBD1
V: TRBV7-9
DNA: TGTGCCAGCAGCCTGACAGGGGCCGGAATCACTGAAGCTTTCTTT
CDR3: CASSLTGAGITEAFF

J: TRBJ2-1
size: .
D: TRBD1
V: TRBV6-1
DNA: TGTGCCAGCAGCTTTATGGGGGGACAGGGGTACAATGAGCAGTTCTTC
CDR3: CASSFMGGQGYNEQFF

J: TRBJ1-2
size: .
D: .
V: TRBV19
DNA: TGTGCCAGTAGTATGAGTCGCCGGCAGGGTCGGGATGGCTACACCTTC
CDR3: CASSMSRRQGRDGYTF

J: TRBJ2-7
size: .
D: TRBD2
V: TRBV12-3/TRBV12-4
DNA: TGTGCCAGCAGTTTCGGGACTAGTCTCTACGAGCAGTACTTC
CDR3: CASSFGTSLYEQYF

J: TRBJ2-1
size: .
D: TRBD2
V: TRBV7-3
DNA: TGTGCCAGCAGCTTATGGCGACTAGCGGGAGGGAATGAGCAGTTCTTC
CDR3: CASSLWRLAGGNEQFF

J: TRBJ2-5
size: .
D: .
V: TRBV29-1
DNA: TGCAGCGCCGAGGGGGGTCTCCAGGAGACCCAGTACTTC
CDR3: CSAEGGLQETQYF

J: TRBJ1-2
size: .
D: .
V: TRBV3-1
DNA: TGTGCCAGCAGCGAAAGTGGGGGTCATGGCTACACCTTC
CDR3: CASSESGGHGYTF

J: TRBJ1-2
size: .
D: .
V: TRBV29-1
DNA: TGCAGCGTTGTGCTCCAGGACAGTTCCTATGGCTACACCTTC
CDR3: CSVVLQDSSYGYTF

J: TRBJ2-1
size: .
D: .
V: TRBV24-1
DNA: TGTGCCACCAGCCCGGGCTACAATGAGCAGTTCTTC
CDR3: CATSPGYNEQFF

J: TRBJ2-1
size: .
D: TRBD2
V: TRBV19
DNA: TGTGCCAGTAGTATACCTCCTAGCGGGGCCAATGAGCAGTTCTTC
CDR3: CASSIPPSGANEQFF

J: TRBJ2-1
size: .
D: .
V: TRBV4-1
DNA: TGCGCCAGCAGCCAAGTCTCGATTAGCGCTTACAATGAGCAGTTCTTC
CDR3: CASSQVSISAYNEQFF

J: TRBJ1-1
size: .
D: .
V: TRBV5-6
DNA: TGTGCCAGCAGCTTGACCGCCATGAACACTGAAGCTTTCTTT
CDR3: CASSLTAMNTEAFF

J: TRBJ2-1
size: once
D: .
V: TRBV30
DNA: TGTGCCTGGAGTCCCCTCAATGAGCAGTTCTTC
CDR3: CAWSPLNEQFF

J: TRBJ2-7
size: .
D: TRBD1
V: TRBV28
DNA: TGTGCCAGCAGTTCGTCGGGACAGGGGAGCCACGAGCAGTACTTC
CDR3: CASSSSGQGSHEQYF

J: TRBJ1-5
size: once
D: TRBD1
V: TRBV4-1
DNA: TGCGCCAGCAGCCAGACAGGGTTAAGCAATCAGCCCCAGCATTTT
CDR3: CASSQTGLSNQPQHF